This T cell receptor (beta chain) came from a study of siplizumab effects on memory and regulatory T cells. Findings of the study overall: The apparent diversity of naive T cells exceeded that of memory cells, and naive T cells seemed to make a major contribution to the alloresponse. Naive or memory phenotype assignment was not possible for roughly 75-95% of proliferating CD4+ or CD8+ clones.

The germline CDR1 and CDR2 sequences are LGHNA and YNFKEQ. V was trimmed by 1 base and J by 8 bases, leaving 14 bases between them. This CDR3 is built from 14 residues. TCRdb's copy holds only in-frame clones and misses some; the assay was immunoSEQ multiplex PCR. The sample contains tens of thousands of clones, about 91% of which appear only once. Note on this clone: Its antigen is not known.

The sequenced material came from Tregs sorted from blood. The sequence came from a human donor in good health. The chain combines TRBV4-2 with TRBJ1-2, with a possible D match to TRBD1 (5 bases). CDR3 coding DNA: TGTGCCAGCAGCCAAGGATCTGGGGCGTCGGGCTACACCTTC. Protein product: CASSQGSGASGYTF.